Below are 32 T cell receptor beta chains sequenced from a single sample in a study of T cells in Graves' hyperthyroidism and ophthalmopathy. TCR beta CDR3 sequences were amplified from RNA transcripts. The TCR CDR3 first-round RT-PCR relied on the HTBI primer set. TCRdb re-called the multiplex PCR reads with MiXCR, one entry per CDR3 protein. Among over 400,000 distinct CDR3 sequences listed, around 15% were seen once. The specimen sequenced was blood. These receptors were obtained from a man younger than 35 with Graves' ophthalmopathy.

This clonotype was seen ten or more times. The chain has TRBV20-1 and TRBJ1-4; D is undetermined. The CDR3 length is 12 residues. V was pared by 3 bases and J by 3 bases, with 5 bases between. The V gene's germline CDR1 is DFQATT and CDR2 SNEGSKA (reference sequence). The CDR3 is CSASSANEKLFF. The CDR3, as DNA: TGCAGTGCTAGTTCGGCTAATGAAAAACTGTTTTTT.

This clonotype was observed at least ten times. J is TRBJ1-1 and V is TRBV5-1, with a weak D call TRBD1 (6 bases). Germline CDR1 and CDR2: SGHRS and YFSETQ. V was trimmed by 3 bases and J by 3 bases, leaving 12 bases between them. The CDR3 sequence is 14 residues long. The CDR3 sequence: CASSSGDFDTEAFF. The CDR3 nucleotides read TGCGCCAGCAGCTCAGGGGATTTTGACACTGAAGCTTTCTTT.

The chain has TRBV5-1 and TRBJ2-5, with 8 bases aligning to TRBD1. CDR1 is SGHRS and CDR2 is YFSETQ in the germline V gene. The CDR3 has 16 residues. V trimming: 0 bases; J trimming: 1 base; junction bases outside the gene matches: 5. The CDR3 DNA follows: TGCGCCAGCAGCTTGGGAGGCCAGGGGGCCCAAGAGACCCAGTACTTC. Amino acid sequence: CASSLGGQGAQETQYF.

This clonotype has at least ten counts. The rearrangement uses TRBV18 and TRBJ2-1, with 8 bases lining up with TRBD1. CDR3 length: 14 amino acids. Trimming cost V 3 bases and J 4 bases; bases outside gene matches: 2. CDR1 KGHSH and CDR2 LQKENI come from the germline V gene. This chain's CDR3 is CASSPQGAYNEQFF. The CDR3 coding sequence is TGTGCCAGCTCACCCCAGGGGGCTTACAATGAGCAGTTCTTC.

This clonotype has ten or more counts. This chain joins TRBV4-2 and TRBJ1-3; D possibly corresponds to TRBD1 (6 bases). V shed 3 bases and J shed 0 bases, with 18 bases lying between them. The germline gives CDR1 LGHNA, CDR2 YNFKEQ. This CDR3 contains 18 residues. The CDR3 sequence is CASSQDSPTVGSGNTIYF. DNA for the CDR3: TGTGCCAGCAGCCAGGACAGCCCTACCGTCGGCTCTGGAAACACCATATATTTT.

This clonotype appeared many times. The rearrangement uses TRBV13 and TRBJ2-7; maybe TRBD2 (6 bases). The V gene's germline CDR1 is PRHDT and CDR2 FYEKMQ (reference sequence). The V end was cut by 4 bases, the J end by 3 bases, with 19 bases between. This CDR3 comprises 16 residues. The CDR3 sequence is CASSSASGTGDYEQYF. The CDR3 coding sequence is TGTGCCAGCAGCTCAGCCTCCGGGACGGGGGACTACGAGCAGTACTTC.

This clonotype was picked up a small number of times. The chain recombines TRBV27 with TRBJ1-3; D is ambiguous. This CDR3 is 14 amino acids long. Germline CDR1 reads MNHEY; CDR2 reads SMNVEV (reference sequence). Trimming removed 2 bases at V and 2 bases at J, with 7 bases between. CDR3 DNA sequence: TGTGCCAGCAGTTTAGCAGTCACTGGAAACACCATATATTTT. Amino acids: CASSLAVTGNTIYF.

This clonotype was counted at least ten times. The chain has TRBV20-1 and TRBJ2-7; tentatively, D is TRBD2 (5 bases). The CDR3 spans 14 residues. V lost 4 bases and J 7 bases, leaving 20 bases between the germline ends. Germline CDR1 and CDR2: DFQATT and SNEGSKA (reference sequence). For the CDR3, the DNA is TGCAGTGCTACCCCGGGGAATAGTGCCTTAGAGCAGTACTTC. It yields the protein CSATPGNSALEQYF.

This clonotype came up many times. The gene calls are TRBV5-5 and TRBJ1-1; the D gene is possibly TRBD1 (5 bases). From germline, CDR1 is SGHKS and CDR2 YYEKEE (reference sequence). This CDR3 region has 17 residues. V lost 5 bases, J lost 1 base, and 21 bases lay in between. For the CDR3, the DNA is TGTGCCAGCAGTCCCCGGTTGGGGCCGCCTGGGAACACTGAAGCTTTCTTT. Translating it yields CASSPRLGPPGNTEAFF.

This clonotype was seen ten or more times. The CDR3: CASSPAGHYEQYF. DNA for the CDR3: TGTGCCAGCTCACCAGCCGGCCACTACGAGCAGTACTTC. The V and J genes are TRBV18 and TRBJ2-7; D not certain. This CDR3 contains 13 residues. V lost 2 bases and J lost 3, with 8 bases in between. From germline, CDR1 is KGHSH and CDR2 LQKENI.

The chain couples TRBV19 to TRBJ1-5, with TRBD1 matching 9 bases. Germline CDR1 is LNHDA and CDR2 is SQIVND (reference sequence). The CDR3 spans 18 residues. J lost 2 bases, V lost 3 bases, and 11 bases had no gene match. The CDR3 nucleotides read TGTGCCAGTAGTATTGGGACAGGGATTTGGTTAGGCAATCAGCCCCAGCATTTT. Translation: CASSIGTGIWLGNQPQHF.

The rearrangement links TRBV4-1 to TRBJ1-1; 10 bases are a match to TRBD1. CDR3 length equals 14 residues. Germline trimming cut 4 bases from V and 4 bases from J; bases unmatched to any gene: 3. The germline CDR1 and CDR2 sequences are MGHRA and YSYEKL. The CDR3 sequence is CASSRDRGLTEAFF. The CDR3 region has the DNA TGCGCCAGCAGCCGGGACAGGGGACTCACTGAAGCTTTCTTT.

This clonotype was seen more than once but under ten times. The junction differs from germline at one of its ends, possibly a read error. This chain uses TRBV5-1 with TRBJ1-6; 8 nucleotides align to TRBD1. Germline CDR1 is SGHRS and CDR2 is YFSETQ. The CDR3 extends over 13 amino acids. CDR3 sequence (DNA): TGTGCCAGCAGGGGACAGGATCATTCACCCCTCCACTTT. Its protein is CASRGQDHSPLHF. The entire variable domain, with the rest obtained from reference TRBV5-1 and TRBJ1-6, is as follows: KAGVTQTPRYLIKTRGQQVTLSCSPISGHRSVSWYQQTPGQGLQFLFEYFSETQRNKGNFPGRFSGRQFSNSRSEMNVSTLELGDSALYLCASRGQDHSPLHFGNGTRLTVT.

The table lists this clonotype with many counts. The CDR3 here is CASSLDRGHGYGYTF. In DNA form, the CDR3 reads TGTGCCAGCTCACTGGACAGGGGGCATGGCTATGGCTACACCTTC. The chain carries TRBV18 and TRBJ1-2; 11 bases match TRBD1. CDR3 length: 15 residues. The trim removed 4 bases at V and 4 bases at J, leaving 5 bases unmatched. Germline V CDR1 and CDR2: KGHSH, LQKENI.

This clonotype has a count of ten or more. The J gene is TRBJ1-3, the V gene TRBV10-1; D perhaps matches TRBD1 (5 bases). The length of the CDR3 is 15 residues. Trimming removed 4 bases at V and 4 bases at J, with 14 bases between. CDR1 is WNHNN and CDR2 is SYGVQD in the germline V gene (reference sequence). CDR3 sequence: CASSAGERTGNTIYF. The CDR3 DNA reads TGCGCCAGCAGTGCCGGTGAACGGACAGGAAACACCATATATTTT.

This clonotype came up many times. The chain employs TRBV2 and TRBJ1-6; D unresolved. This CDR3 region has 13 residues. Per germline, CDR1 SNHLY and CDR2 FYNNEI. Trimming took 5 bases from V and 5 from J, leaving 7 bases between them. CDR3 DNA: TGTGCCAGCAGTTTGGACCATAATTCACCCCTCCACTTT. Its protein is CASSLDHNSPLHF.

At least ten counts were recorded for this clonotype. This chain links TRBV6-1 with TRBJ2-5, with TRBD2 identical over 9 bases. Germline values: CDR1 MNHNS, CDR2 SASEGT. CDR3 length: 16 residues. V lost 8 bases, J lost 2 bases, and 12 bases stayed unmatched. The CDR3 protein is CASGLVAGAVQETQYF. The CDR3 nucleotides are TGTGCCAGCGGGTTGGTAGCGGGAGCAGTTCAAGAGACCCAGTACTTC.

Turning to this clonotype: A much larger clone lies one base from this, so it may be a read error. This chain connects TRBV6-5 to TRBJ1-2, with D perhaps matching TRBD1 (5 bases). Germline values: CDR1 MNHEY, CDR2 SVGAGI. There are 15 residues in the CDR3. CDR3 coding DNA: TGTGCCAGCAGTTACTATTGGGGGGGACCCTATGGCCACACCTTC. It encodes CASSYYWGGPYGHTF.

As for this clonotype: The conserved final phenylalanine or tryptophan is absent from the CDR3, which likely points to a read error. The chain uses TRBV10-1 and TRBJ2-5, with TRBD1 matching 8 bases. The CDR3 spans 16 residues. V lost 3 bases to trimming and J lost 7 bases; unmatched junction nucleotides: 13. CDR1 and CDR2 from the germline V gene are WNHNN and SYGVQD (reference sequence). In DNA, the CDR3 is TGCGCCAGCAGTGATGACAGGGGAAATGGTCGATGGACCCAGTACCTC. It codes for CASSDDRGNGRWTQYL.

This clonotype was recorded a few times. The chain uses TRBV4-2 and TRBJ2-2; tentative D call: TRBD1 (6 bases). Between the trimmed V and J ends, which lost 1 base and 4 bases, there was a span of 10 bases. The germline V gene encodes CDR1 LGHNA and CDR2 YNFKEQ. CDR3 length: 15 amino acids. DNA of the CDR3: TGTGCCAGCAGCCAAGTAATAGGGGGCACCGGGGAGCTGTTTTTT. Its protein product is CASSQVIGGTGELFF.

This clonotype was recorded a few times. Possible read error: a much larger clone is one base away. A read error is likely, as this CDR3 ends without the conserved phenylalanine or tryptophan. This chain connects TRBV6-1 to TRBJ1-6; D is possibly TRBD1 (6 bases). CDR3 length: 13 residues. Trimming cost V 4 bases and J 7 bases, with 8 bases left between them. Germline V lookup: CDR1 MNHNS, CDR2 SASEGT. This CDR3 is CASSGDNNSPLHL. The CDR3, as DNA: TGTGCCAGCAGTGGGGACAACAATTCACCCCTCCACCTT.

This clonotype was counted at least ten times. The chain employs TRBV20-1 and TRBJ2-7; 10 bases align to TRBD1. Germline V gives CDR1 DFQATT, CDR2 SNEGSKA (reference sequence). Losses at the gene ends were 5 bases for V and 3 bases for J; bases not matched to a gene: 10. This CDR3 spans 15 amino acids. The CDR3 is CSAPKGQGEGYEQYF. CDR3 sequence (DNA): TGCAGTGCTCCAAAAGGACAGGGGGAGGGCTACGAGCAGTACTTC.

Concerning this clonotype itself: This may be a read error, as it is one base from a much larger clone. The chain employs TRBV10-3 and TRBJ2-7, with 9 nucleotides matching TRBD1. CDR3 length: 13 residues. Germline V gives CDR1 ENHRY, CDR2 SYGVKD. J lost 9 bases, V lost 5 bases, and 8 bases had no gene match. The CDR3 nucleotides read TGTGCCATCAGTCGGGACAGGGATAACGGGCAGTACTTC. This encodes CAISRDRDNGQYF.

In this sample, this clonotype turned up many times. The chain joins TRBV27 to TRBJ2-3; TRBD2 aligns across 9 bases. The V gene end was trimmed by 7 bases and the J gene end by 3 bases; junction bases not matched to a gene: 17. CDR3 length equals 18 residues. CDR1 and CDR2 from the germline V gene are MNHEY and SMNVEV (reference sequence). CDR3 DNA: TGTGCCAGCACCCCGGGAGCGGGGGGCCTCTGGGGGACAGATACGCAGTATTTT. Protein sequence: CASTPGAGGLWGTDTQYF.

This clonotype occurred many times. The chain joins TRBV5-8 to TRBJ2-5; 7 bases align to TRBD2. Trimming at V came to 0 bases and at J to 2 bases, leaving 7 bases not matched to a gene. The length of the CDR3 is 16 residues. Germline-derived CDR1 and CDR2 are SGHTS and YDEGEE. CDR3 DNA: TGTGCCAGCAGCTTGGGGCTAGCGGAGGGTCAAGAGACCCAGTACTTC. It translates to CASSLGLAEGQETQYF.

This clonotype was seen a handful of times. V gene TRBV2 combines with J gene TRBJ2-5; TRBD1 might be the D (5 bases). V shed 7 bases and J shed 3 bases, with 9 bases lying between them. CDR3 length equals 12 residues. Germline V gene lookup returns CDR1 SNHLY and CDR2 FYNNEI. CDR3 nucleotide sequence: TGTGCCAGCAAGGCAGGGAAAGAGACCCAGTACTTC. The encoded protein is CASKAGKETQYF.

The CDR3 DNA is TGTGCCAGCAGCCAAGATTTCATGTGGGGGGAAGTCTTTACCTACGAGCAGTACTTC. Translated: CASSQDFMWGEVFTYEQYF. This chain joins TRBV7-9 and TRBJ2-7, with a weak D call TRBD2 (6 bases). The CDR3 consists of 19 residues. From germline, CDR1 is SEHNR and CDR2 FQNEAQ (reference sequence). Trimming took off 5 bases at V and 2 bases at J, with 28 bases between the two ends.

This clonotype was found many times. The chain couples TRBV6-1 to TRBJ2-5; TRBD1 is a possible D gene (5 bases). The CDR3 sequence is 10 residues long. V dropped 9 bases and J dropped 4 bases, with 6 bases sitting between them. From germline, CDR1 is MNHNS and CDR2 SASEGT. The CDR3: CASQGETQYF. The CDR3 coding sequence is TGTGCCAGTCAGGGAGAGACCCAGTACTTC.

This clonotype was counted many times. The chain uses TRBV29-1 and TRBJ2-2, with D hard to call. Germline V gene data show CDR1 as SQVTM and CDR2 as ANQGSEA. Trimming shortened V by 6 bases and J by 0 bases, and 11 bases separated the two germline ends. CDR3 length: 14 amino acids. In nucleotides, the CDR3 is TGCAGCGTCCGCCGGGTTTCGAACACCGGGGAGCTGTTTTTT. This sequence encodes CSVRRVSNTGELFF.

A few counts support this clonotype. V is TRBV7-9 and J is TRBJ2-5; 14 nucleotides match TRBD2. The CDR3 runs to 18 residues. Germline CDR1 SEHNR, CDR2 FQNEAQ (reference sequence). J lost 4 bases, V lost 5 bases, and 12 bases had no gene match. CDR3 amino acids: CASSGGTSGSNLPETQYF. CDR3 nucleotides: TGTGCCAGCAGCGGCGGGACTAGCGGGAGTAATCTCCCAGAGACCCAGTACTTC.

This clonotype came up many times. The rearrangement links TRBV3-1 to TRBJ1-1, with a weak D call TRBD1 (5 bases). CDR1 and CDR2 from the germline V gene are LGHDT and YNNKEL (reference sequence). V was clipped by 0 bases and J by 5 bases, with 13 bases between them. CDR3 length: 15 residues. DNA of the CDR3: TGTGCCAGCAGCCAAGATAGGGGAGTGTTGACTGAAGCTTTCTTT. Protein product: CASSQDRGVLTEAFF.

The chain employs TRBV7-8 and TRBJ2-5, with 11 bases that match TRBD2. The CDR3 sequence is 14 residues long. V dropped 5 bases and J dropped 6; count of bases not matched to a gene: 5. Germline CDR1 SGHVS, CDR2 FQNEAQ. This CDR3 is CASSLTSGSKTQYF. The DNA of the CDR3 is TGTGCCAGCAGCCTAACTAGCGGGAGTAAGACCCAGTACTTC.